A single sample gave rise to the 23 T cell receptor beta chains below, sequenced in a study of regulatory T cells in long-lasting Graves disease (dated by TCRdb to the early 2020s). The sample's time point, from its label and the paper: newly diagnosed GD, antithyroid drugs for less than 3 months. For both TCR sequencing and RNA sequencing, RNA was extracted from PBMCs in TRIzol. Libraries came from multiplex PCR. The sequencing machine was an Illumina HiSeq 4000. CDR3 regions were amplified by Arm-PCR with iRepertoire HTBI primers to construct TCR beta libraries. The public reads were run again by TCRdb, first through fastp at Q25 and then through MiXCR, and only productive beta chains were kept. Identical CDR3 protein sequences are pooled into one entry, listed with their most common genes and DNA. The sample has some 500,000 distinct CDR3 sequences on record, roughly 12% of them singletons. Roughly a tenth of the sample is in the top ten clones.

This sample was also put to use in a study of T cells in Graves' hyperthyroidism and ophthalmopathy.

Specimen: peripheral blood mononuclear cells (PBMCs), collected at new diagnosis, from a patient treated with antithyroid drugs. The receptors were gathered from a young man with Graves disease. Donor details come from another sample of the same person, matched by shared clones.

The chain couples TRBV28 to TRBJ1-2; D perhaps matches TRBD1 (5 bases). V lost 6 bases and J lost 5, with 16 bases in between. The CDR3 is made up of 14 amino acids. CDR1 and CDR2 from the germline V gene are MDHEN and SYDVKM. The CDR3: CASSEARTNYGYTF. CDR3 DNA: TGTGCCAGCAGCGAAGCACGGACAAATTATGGCTACACCTTC.

This clonotype came up many times. The chain recombines TRBV5-1 with TRBJ2-7, with 7 bases that match TRBD1. Germline V gene data show CDR1 as SGHRS and CDR2 as YFSETQ. V gave up 4 bases and J gave up 2 bases; unmatched junction bases: 6. CDR3 length: 14 residues. The CDR3 region is CASSAGTVTYEQYF. CDR3 DNA: TGCGCCAGCAGCGCCGGGACAGTGACCTACGAGCAGTACTTC.

This clonotype was picked up many times. The rearrangement uses TRBV28 and TRBJ1-4; 7 bases are a match to TRBD1. V gave up 4 bases and J gave up 8 bases; unmatched junction bases: 13. The germline V gene encodes CDR1 MDHEN and CDR2 SYDVKM. The CDR3 runs to 16 residues. The chain's CDR3 is CASSSRLGGVPEKLFF. CDR3 nucleotides: TGTGCCAGCAGTTCCCGGCTAGGGGGCGTACCAGAAAAACTGTTTTTT.

This clonotype was observed at least ten times. The rearrangement joins TRBV2 to TRBJ2-7; D is undetermined. Germline V CDR1 and CDR2: SNHLY, FYNNEI. The CDR3 contains 15 residues. V lost 2 bases to trimming and J lost 2 bases, with 13 bases between them. CDR3 sequence: CASSEYETPTYEQYF. The CDR3 nucleotides read TGTGCCAGCAGTGAATACGAGACACCGACCTACGAGCAGTACTTC.

The chain recombines TRBV19 with TRBJ2-5; maybe TRBD1 (6 bases). CDR3 size: 17 residues. Germline CDR1 is LNHDA and CDR2 is SQIVND (reference sequence). Trimming stripped 5 bases from V and 3 bases from J, with 22 bases between. The CDR3 DNA is TGTGCCAGTAGTTTTCCCCCCTACAGGGAGCCTAAAGAGACCCAGTACTTC. Translated: CASSFPPYREPKETQYF.

The V and J genes are TRBV9 and TRBJ1-1, with D tentatively TRBD1 (5 bases). Per the germline V gene, CDR1 is SGDLS and CDR2 is YYNGEE. The CDR3 consists of 14 residues. The V gene lost 2 bases and the J gene lost 1 base, with 9 bases spanning the gap. CDR3 nucleotides: TGTGCCAGCAGCGTGGGGGGATCGAACACTGAAGCTTTCTTT. It translates to CASSVGGSNTEAFF.

The chain joins TRBV30 to TRBJ2-5; D gene unclear. Looked up from germline, CDR1 is GTSNPN and CDR2 is SVGIG (reference sequence). The CDR3 sequence is 13 residues long. V was trimmed by 0 bases and J by 10 bases, leaving 15 bases between them. Here the CDR3 DNA reads TGTGCCTGGAGTGTTTCGCACGAGTCGAGCCAGTACTTC. Translating gives CAWSVSHESSQYF.

This clonotype came up many times. The chain links TRBV29-1 to TRBJ2-7; 9 nucleotides align to TRBD2. Trimming removed 6 bases from V and 4 bases from J; junction bases left unmatched: 10. The germline V gene encodes CDR1 SQVTM and CDR2 ANQGSEA. The CDR3 spans 14 residues. Written as DNA, the CDR3 is TGCAGCGTCTCCCTTAGCGGGAGCTATTACGAGCAGTACTTC. Translated, it gives CSVSLSGSYYEQYF.

Worth noting for this clonotype: Since a much larger clone is just one base distant, this may be a read error. The chain has TRBV5-6 and TRBJ1-1; D gene ambiguous. Trimming stripped 2 bases from V and 4 bases from J, with 15 bases between. The germline V gene encodes CDR1 SGHDT and CDR2 YYEEEE. The CDR3 loop spans 15 amino acids. This CDR3 is CASSLDERMSTEAFF. The CDR3 region has the DNA TGTGCCAGCAGCTTAGATGAACGGATGAGCACTGAAGCTTTCTTT. The whole variable domain, filled in from reference TRBV5-6 and TRBJ1-1, reads DAGVTQSPTHLIKTRGQQVTLRCSPKSGHDTVSWYQQALGQGPQFIFQYYEEEERQRGNFPDRFSGHQFPNYSSELNVNALLLGDSALYLCASSLDERMSTEAFFGQGTRLTVV.

This clonotype was found a few times. The chain uses TRBV20-1 and TRBJ2-7; 7 positions agree with TRBD1. Germline V gene data show CDR1 as DFQATT and CDR2 as SNEGSKA (reference sequence). The J segment lost 6 bases and the V segment lost 6 bases, leaving 5 bases of the junction unmatched. CDR3 length: 11 residues. The CDR3 nucleotides read TGCAGTGCCCGGGACAGAGGCGAGCAGTACTTC. Translation: CSARDRGEQYF.

V and J are TRBV4-2 and TRBJ2-1; D is unresolved. Germline V gene sequence: CDR1 LGHNA, CDR2 YNFKEQ. CDR3 length: 16 amino acids. Trimming took 4 bases from V and 2 from J, leaving 15 bases between them. The CDR3, as DNA: TGTGCCAGCAGCCCCCCCCCCTGGCGGACCTACAATGAGCAGTTCTTC. Amino acid sequence: CASSPPPWRTYNEQFF.

The gene calls are TRBV3-1 and TRBJ2-5, with a weak D call TRBD2 (6 bases). The CDR3 length is 15 residues. V was cut by 1 base and J by 5 bases, with 14 bases left in between. Germline CDR1 LGHDT, CDR2 YNNKEL (reference sequence). CDR3 protein: CASSQGGPAGETQYF. CDR3 bases: TGTGCCAGCAGCCAAGGGGGACCTGCGGGGGAGACCCAGTACTTC.

This clonotype was observed many times. The chain has TRBV30 and TRBJ2-7, with 8 bases matching TRBD1. Unmatched junction bases numbered 8, after V lost 3 bases and J lost 4 bases. The CDR3 has 14 amino acids. The V gene's germline CDR1 is GTSNPN and CDR2 SVGIG (reference sequence). CDR3 coding DNA: TGTGCCTGGAGGTCGTCAGGGGGCCAGTACGAGCAGTACTTC. Translated, it gives CAWRSSGGQYEQYF. The complete variable domain, with remaining parts taken from reference TRBV30 and TRBJ2-7, reads SQTIHQWPATLVQPVGSPLSLECTVEGTSNPNLYWYRQAAGRGLQLLFYSVGIGQISSEVPQNLSASRPQDRQFILSSKKLLLSDSGFYLCAWRSSGGQYEQYFGPGTRLTVT.

This clonotype was detected only a few times. The J gene is TRBJ2-2, the V gene TRBV9; 7 nucleotides line up with TRBD1. The V gene's germline CDR1 is SGDLS and CDR2 YYNGEE. The CDR3 is 16 residues long. Unmatched junction bases numbered 14, after V lost 7 bases and J lost 5 bases. The CDR3 sequence is CASGAGGNKVTGELFF. Here the CDR3 DNA reads TGTGCCAGCGGAGCAGGGGGAAACAAAGTAACCGGGGAGCTGTTTTTT.

This clonotype was observed a few times. V is TRBV30 and J is TRBJ1-5, with 10 bases lining up with TRBD1. With V trimmed by 5 bases and J by 5 bases, 3 bases remained unmatched. This CDR3 has 13 residues. Germline V gene data show CDR1 as GTSNPN and CDR2 as SVGIG (reference sequence). DNA of the CDR3: TGTGCCTGGGCGGGACAGGGGCATCAGCCCCAGCATTTT. Its translation: CAWAGQGHQPQHF.

This clonotype was observed many times. The chain combines TRBV12-3 or TRBV12-4 with TRBJ1-5; D remains ambiguous. The V gene lost 8 bases and the J gene lost 7 bases, with 15 bases spanning the gap. CDR3 length: 13 residues. The CDR3 sequence is CASSMGGKQPQHF. Written as DNA, the CDR3 is TGTGCCAGCTCTATGGGAGGGAAACAGCCCCAGCATTTT.

This clonotype was seen at least ten times. V is TRBV7-2 and J is TRBJ2-3, with 8 positions matching TRBD2. The CDR3 contains 20 residues. With V trimmed by 2 bases and J by 2 bases, 18 bases remained unmatched. CDR1 is SGHTA, CDR2 FQGNSA, per germline. In DNA form, the CDR3 reads TGTGCCAGCAGCTTAAGGGGACTGGCGGGAGGAAACCAAAACACAGATACGCAGTATTTT. Translating gives CASSLRGLAGGNQNTDTQYF.

This clonotype showed up just a few times. A far larger clone is one base from this, pointing to a likely read error. This chain uses TRBV28 with TRBJ2-5, with 10 bases lining up with TRBD2. The J call may be wrong; the DNA end is better matched by TRBJ2-1. Germline-derived CDR1 and CDR2 are MDHEN and SYDVKM. There are 16 residues in the CDR3. CDR3 residues: CASTEREGHFVNEQFF. The CDR3 DNA sequence: TGTGCCAGCACGGAGCGGGAGGGCCATTTTGTGAATGAGCAGTTCTTC.

This clonotype has a handful of counts. The genes are TRBV5-1 and TRBJ1-2, with 7 bases identical to TRBD1. The CDR3 sequence is 16 residues long. The germline CDR1 and CDR2 sequences are SGHRS and YFSETQ. V was clipped by 4 bases and J by 6 bases; unmatched bases: 15. The CDR3 DNA reads TGCGCCAGCAGCCCCTGGACAGGCGAAGAGGGCAATGGCTACACCTTC. Amino acid sequence: CASSPWTGEEGNGYTF.

The sample holds many counts of this clonotype. V gene TRBV30 combines with J gene TRBJ2-7; no definite D call. The CDR3 covers 13 residues. In germline, CDR1 is GTSNPN, CDR2 SVGIG (reference sequence). Trimming removed 1 base at V and 2 bases at J, with 9 bases between. CDR3 residues: CAWSGGQAYEQYF. DNA of the CDR3: TGTGCCTGGAGTGGCGGCCAAGCCTACGAGCAGTACTTC.

This chain uses TRBV5-4 with TRBJ1-5; D gene unclear. V dropped 0 bases and J dropped 5 bases, with 9 bases sitting between them. CDR3 length: 14 residues. The germline V gene encodes CDR1 SGHNT and CDR2 YYREEE (reference sequence). CDR3: CASSLGGADQPQHF. The CDR3 nucleotides read TGTGCCAGCAGCTTGGGCGGCGCTGATCAGCCCCAGCATTTT.

This clonotype was seen a handful of times. The J gene is TRBJ1-6, the V gene TRBV7-9; 7 bases map to TRBD1. Germline V gene data show CDR1 as SEHNR and CDR2 as FQNEAQ (reference sequence). V shed 5 bases and J 6 bases; nucleotides not matched to a gene: 10. The CDR3 length is 16 residues. CDR3 DNA: TGTGCCAGCAGCCAAACTCAGACAGGGCCTAATTCACCCCTCCACTTT. Its protein product is CASSQTQTGPNSPLHF.

This chain joins TRBV14 and TRBJ2-7; D is possibly TRBD2 (5 bases). V shed 0 bases and J shed 5 bases, with 8 bases lying between them. The CDR3 has 13 residues. From germline, CDR1 is SGHDN and CDR2 FVKESK. The CDR3 region has the DNA TGTGCCAGCAGCCAAGATCCCGGGGACGAGCAGTACTTC. Amino acid sequence: CASSQDPGDEQYF.